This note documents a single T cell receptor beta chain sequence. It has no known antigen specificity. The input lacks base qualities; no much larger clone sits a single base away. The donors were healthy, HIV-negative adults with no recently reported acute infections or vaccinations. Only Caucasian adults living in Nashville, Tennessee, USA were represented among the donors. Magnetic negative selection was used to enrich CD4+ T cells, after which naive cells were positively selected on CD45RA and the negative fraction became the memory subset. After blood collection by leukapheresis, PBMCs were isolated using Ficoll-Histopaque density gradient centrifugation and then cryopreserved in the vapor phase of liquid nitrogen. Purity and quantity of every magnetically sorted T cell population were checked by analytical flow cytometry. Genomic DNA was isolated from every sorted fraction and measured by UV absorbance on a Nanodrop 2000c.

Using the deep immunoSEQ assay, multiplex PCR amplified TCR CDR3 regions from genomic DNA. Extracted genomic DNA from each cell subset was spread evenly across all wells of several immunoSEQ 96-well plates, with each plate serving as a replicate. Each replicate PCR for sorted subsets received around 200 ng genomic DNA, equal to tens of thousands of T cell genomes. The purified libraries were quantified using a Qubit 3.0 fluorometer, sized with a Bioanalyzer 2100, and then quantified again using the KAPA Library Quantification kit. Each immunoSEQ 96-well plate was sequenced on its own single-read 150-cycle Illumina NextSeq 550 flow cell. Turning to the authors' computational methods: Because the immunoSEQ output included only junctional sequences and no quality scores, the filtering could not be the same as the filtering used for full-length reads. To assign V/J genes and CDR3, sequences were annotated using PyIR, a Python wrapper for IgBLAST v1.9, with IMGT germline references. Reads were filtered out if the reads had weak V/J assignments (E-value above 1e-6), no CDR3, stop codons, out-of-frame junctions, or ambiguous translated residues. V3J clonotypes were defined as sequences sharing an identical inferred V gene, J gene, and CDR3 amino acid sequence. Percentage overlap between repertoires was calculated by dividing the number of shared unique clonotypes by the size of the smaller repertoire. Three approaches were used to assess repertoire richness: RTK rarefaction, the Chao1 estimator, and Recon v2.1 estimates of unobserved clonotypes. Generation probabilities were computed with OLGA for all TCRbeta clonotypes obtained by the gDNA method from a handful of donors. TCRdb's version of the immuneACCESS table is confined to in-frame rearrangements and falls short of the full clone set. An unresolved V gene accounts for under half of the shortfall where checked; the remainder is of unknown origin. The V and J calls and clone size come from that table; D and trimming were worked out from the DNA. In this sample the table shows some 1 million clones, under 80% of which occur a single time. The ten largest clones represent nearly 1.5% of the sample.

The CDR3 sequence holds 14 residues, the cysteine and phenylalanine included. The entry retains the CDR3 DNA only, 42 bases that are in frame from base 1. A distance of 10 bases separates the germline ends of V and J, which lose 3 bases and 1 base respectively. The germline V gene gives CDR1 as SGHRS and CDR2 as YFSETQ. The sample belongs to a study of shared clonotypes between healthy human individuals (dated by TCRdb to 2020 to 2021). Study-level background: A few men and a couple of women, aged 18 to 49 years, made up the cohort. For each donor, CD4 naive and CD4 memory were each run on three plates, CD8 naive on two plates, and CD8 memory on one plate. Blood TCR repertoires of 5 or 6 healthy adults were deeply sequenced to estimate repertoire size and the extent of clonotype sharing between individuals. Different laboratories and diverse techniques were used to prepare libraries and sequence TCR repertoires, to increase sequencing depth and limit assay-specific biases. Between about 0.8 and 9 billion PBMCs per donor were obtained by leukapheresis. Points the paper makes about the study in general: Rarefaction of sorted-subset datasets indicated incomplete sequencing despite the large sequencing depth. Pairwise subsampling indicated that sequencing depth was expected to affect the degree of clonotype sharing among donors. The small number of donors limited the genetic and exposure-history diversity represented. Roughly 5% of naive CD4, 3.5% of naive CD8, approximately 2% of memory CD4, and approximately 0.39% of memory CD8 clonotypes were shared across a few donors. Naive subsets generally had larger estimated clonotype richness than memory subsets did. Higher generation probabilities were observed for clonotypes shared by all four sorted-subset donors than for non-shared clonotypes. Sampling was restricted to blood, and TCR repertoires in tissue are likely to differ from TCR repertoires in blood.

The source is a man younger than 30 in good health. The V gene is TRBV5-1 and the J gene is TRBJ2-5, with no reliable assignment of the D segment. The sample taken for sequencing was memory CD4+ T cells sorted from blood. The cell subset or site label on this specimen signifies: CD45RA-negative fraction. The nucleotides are TGCGCCAGCAGCTCTACCAACCCCCAAGAGACCCAGTACTTC. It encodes CASSSTNPQETQYF.